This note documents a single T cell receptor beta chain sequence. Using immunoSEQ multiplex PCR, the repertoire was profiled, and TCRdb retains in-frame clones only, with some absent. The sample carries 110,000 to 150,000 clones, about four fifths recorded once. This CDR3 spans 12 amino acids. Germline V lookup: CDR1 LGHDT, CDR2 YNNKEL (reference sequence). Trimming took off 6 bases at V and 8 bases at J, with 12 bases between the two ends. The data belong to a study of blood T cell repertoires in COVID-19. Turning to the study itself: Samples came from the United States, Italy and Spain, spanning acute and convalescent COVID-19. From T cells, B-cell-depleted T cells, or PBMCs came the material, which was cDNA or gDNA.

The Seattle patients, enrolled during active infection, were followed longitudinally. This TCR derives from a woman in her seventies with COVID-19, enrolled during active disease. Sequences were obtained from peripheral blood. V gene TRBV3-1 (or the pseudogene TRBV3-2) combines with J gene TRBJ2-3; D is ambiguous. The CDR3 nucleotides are TGTGCCAGCAGTCTCCCCTTCGGTACGCAGTATTTT. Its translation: CASSLPFGTQYF.